One T cell receptor (beta chain) is described in this entry. Using immunoSEQ multiplex PCR, the repertoire was profiled, and TCRdb retains in-frame clones only, with some absent. Of 67,000 or so clones in the sample, 65% to 85% were seen once. The sample belongs to a study of T cell responses to AZD1222 COVID-19 vaccine. Study-wide context: Pooled together were second doses at about 4 or about 12 weeks.

V gave up 3 bases and J gave up 6 bases, with 15 bases separating them. The CDR3 covers 15 residues. Looked up from germline, CDR1 is SNHLY and CDR2 is FYNNEI. This sequence was found in an adult in good health. Source: peripheral blood, taken on day 0 of AZD1222 vaccination. V is TRBV2 and J is TRBJ2-1; the D gene could be TRBD1 or TRBD2 (7 bases each). CDR3 amino acids: CASSERGTVGNEQFF. The DNA for the CDR3 is TGTGCCAGCAGTGAGCGGGGGACAGTTGGCAATGAGCAGTTCTTC.